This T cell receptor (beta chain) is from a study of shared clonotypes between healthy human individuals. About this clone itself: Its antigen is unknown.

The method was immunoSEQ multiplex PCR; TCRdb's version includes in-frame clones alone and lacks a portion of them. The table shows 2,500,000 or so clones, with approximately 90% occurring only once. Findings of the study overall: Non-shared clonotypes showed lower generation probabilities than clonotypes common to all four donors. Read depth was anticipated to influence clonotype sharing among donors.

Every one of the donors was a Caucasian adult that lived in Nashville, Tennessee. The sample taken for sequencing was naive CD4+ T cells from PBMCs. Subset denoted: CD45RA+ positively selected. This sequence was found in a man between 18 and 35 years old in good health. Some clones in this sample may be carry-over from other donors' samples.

Here the CDR3 reads CASSSLSPDRGNYGYTF. The CDR3 nucleotides read TGTGCCAGCAGCTCCTTATCCCCGGACAGGGGGAACTATGGCTACACCTTC. The chain joins TRBV5-5 to TRBJ1-2; 10 bases align to TRBD1. With V trimmed by 3 bases and J by 2 bases, 10 bases remained unmatched. Per germline, CDR1 SGHKS and CDR2 YYEKEE (reference sequence). CDR3 length: 17 residues.